Listed below are T cell receptor beta chains from one sample, sequenced in a study of PD-L1 blockade in urothelial cancer. The method was immunoSEQ multiplex PCR; TCRdb's version includes in-frame clones alone and lacks a portion of them. The sample lists roughly 42,000 clones; roughly 77% were seen once. The source material was PBMCs, sampled around atezolizumab (anti-PD-L1) treatment. These receptors were collected from a man between 65 and 80 years old with urothelial cancer. The CDR3 runs from the conserved cysteine through the conserved F or W. D genes are given only for firm matches.

D gene: TRBD2
V gene: TRBV7-3
J gene: TRBJ2-5
CDR3 protein: CASSPGTSGKETQYF

D gene: NA
V gene: TRBV7-9
J gene: TRBJ1-1
CDR3 protein: CASSIQFEAFF

D gene: TRBD2
V gene: TRBV6-1
J gene: TRBJ2-2
CDR3 protein: CASSDPAGLNTGELFF

D gene: NA
V gene: TRBV28
J gene: TRBJ2-3
CDR3 protein: CASSLYGGSTDTQYF

D gene: NA
V gene: TRBV7-3
J gene: TRBJ1-2
CDR3 protein: CASSLTAEAGVYGYTF

D gene: TRBD1
V gene: TRBV7-9
J gene: TRBJ1-1
CDR3 protein: CASTPTGTNTEAFF

D gene: TRBD1
V gene: TRBV29-1
J gene: TRBJ1-1
CDR3 protein: CSVSGQPNTEAFF

D gene: NA
V gene: TRBV27
J gene: TRBJ1-1
CDR3 protein: CASSFHGNTEAFF

D gene: TRBD2
V gene: TRBV4-3
J gene: TRBJ2-2
CDR3 protein: CASSQGLAGVYTGELFF

D gene: TRBD2
V gene: TRBV7-9
J gene: TRBJ2-1
CDR3 protein: CASSSGGRAARYNEQFF

D gene: TRBD2
V gene: TRBV13
J gene: TRBJ2-3
CDR3 protein: CASSLVLADTDTQYF

D gene: TRBD2
V gene: TRBV11-1
J gene: TRBJ2-1
CDR3 protein: CASSPPLGREGPQFF

D gene: NA
V gene: TRBV28
J gene: TRBJ2-1
CDR3 protein: CASSSGIHNEQFF

D gene: TRBD1
V gene: TRBV11-3
J gene: TRBJ2-1
CDR3 protein: CASSSRTGPNNEQFF

D gene: NA
V gene: TRBV29-1
J gene: TRBJ2-6
CDR3 protein: CSVLSKEHGANVLTF

D gene: NA
V gene: TRBV7-2
J gene: TRBJ2-7
CDR3 protein: CASSPHYEQYF

D gene: NA
V gene: TRBV6-5
J gene: TRBJ2-1
CDR3 protein: CASTKTGYNEQFF

D gene: NA
V gene: TRBV14
J gene: TRBJ1-3
CDR3 protein: CASSQTRGSYSGNTIYF

D gene: TRBD1
V gene: TRBV28
J gene: TRBJ2-3
CDR3 protein: CASSLGGQGTDTQYF

D gene: TRBD2
V gene: TRBV5-8
J gene: TRBJ2-1
CDR3 protein: CASSLVGLAGAYNEQFF

D gene: TRBD1
V gene: TRBV6-1
J gene: TRBJ1-3
CDR3 protein: CASSKGQFGNTIYF

D gene: TRBD2
V gene: TRBV6-5
J gene: TRBJ2-7
CDR3 protein: CASGTSATYEQYF

D gene: TRBD1
V gene: TRBV10-3
J gene: TRBJ1-1
CDR3 protein: CATTDSRDRSLLVTEAFF

D gene: NA
V gene: TRBV7-2
J gene: TRBJ2-3
CDR3 protein: CASSASAPPDTQYF

D gene: TRBD1
V gene: TRBV29-1
J gene: TRBJ1-5
CDR3 protein: CSVTRGQGLNQPQHF

D gene: NA
V gene: TRBV6-6
J gene: TRBJ1-5
CDR3 protein: CASSSRGRQPQHF

D gene: NA
V gene: TRBV5-1
J gene: TRBJ2-5
CDR3 protein: CASSLAVKGRDGMKETQYF

D gene: NA
V gene: TRBV11-1
J gene: TRBJ2-7
CDR3 protein: CASSLAAGDLNEQYF

D gene: NA
V gene: TRBV9
J gene: TRBJ2-1
CDR3 protein: CASSGRGPNTEQFF

D gene: NA
V gene: TRBV15
J gene: TRBJ2-1
CDR3 protein: CATSGGLDNEQFF

D gene: NA
V gene: TRBV7-2
J gene: TRBJ1-1
CDR3 protein: CASSLAHGQGLGTEAFF

D gene: TRBD1
V gene: TRBV9
J gene: TRBJ2-7
CDR3 protein: CASSAGQDSYEQYF

D gene: NA
V gene: TRBV5-1
J gene: TRBJ2-1
CDR3 protein: CAGSFLARTDNEQFF

D gene: NA
V gene: TRBV28
J gene: TRBJ2-4
CDR3 protein: CASSSRLAKNIQYF

D gene: TRBD1
V gene: TRBV19
J gene: TRBJ2-2
CDR3 protein: CASSIDLRTGRGMGKAGELFF

D gene: NA
V gene: TRBV4-1
J gene: TRBJ2-1
CDR3 protein: CASSRSGDNEQFF

D gene: TRBD1
V gene: TRBV30
J gene: TRBJ1-1
CDR3 protein: CAWVDRQGGGGEAFF

D gene: TRBD1
V gene: TRBV2
J gene: TRBJ1-2
CDR3 protein: CASSVGQLYGYTF

D gene: TRBD2
V gene: TRBV5-4
J gene: TRBJ2-5
CDR3 protein: CASSRTSELQETQYF

D gene: NA
V gene: TRBV27
J gene: TRBJ1-1
CDR3 protein: CASSLVLESPGTEAFF

D gene: NA
V gene: TRBV19
J gene: TRBJ2-1
CDR3 protein: CASSASLAVSSYNEQFF

D gene: NA
V gene: TRBV21-1
J gene: TRBJ2-7
CDR3 protein: CASSPRTSGRASYEQYF

D gene: NA
V gene: TRBV7-9
J gene: TRBJ2-7
CDR3 protein: CASSLRQGYYEQYF

D gene: TRBD2
V gene: TRBV19
J gene: TRBJ2-3
CDR3 protein: CASTGAGVPDTQYF

D gene: TRBD1
V gene: TRBV10-3
J gene: TRBJ1-2
CDR3 protein: CAIKGQGVLRDGYTF

D gene: TRBD2
V gene: TRBV11-2
J gene: TRBJ2-7
CDR3 protein: CASSPLGGEAYEQYF

D gene: NA
V gene: TRBV27
J gene: TRBJ1-1
CDR3 protein: CASSWGGGAEAFF

D gene: NA
V gene: TRBV9
J gene: TRBJ1-1
CDR3 protein: CASSSQMGPLTEAFF

D gene: TRBD1
V gene: TRBV28
J gene: TRBJ1-1
CDR3 protein: CASRTHRGRTEAFF